This TCR beta chain is drawn from a study of cytomegalovirus exposure and HLA in healthy donors. Looking at the study overall: Previous work identified roughly 120 million unique TCR beta sequences from around 180 million T cells. Study-wide points: Presence/absence comparisons presumed near-even sequencing depth among donors.

This clone was seen more than once but under ten times. The antigen remains unidentified. Amplification used 60 Vbeta primers and 13 Jbeta primers. Here immunoSEQ multiplex PCR was the method, and the copy in TCRdb shows in-frame clones only, minus some. The table lists approximately 220,000 clones, around 76% of them singletons. Germline CDR1 reads MNHNY; CDR2 reads SVGAGI (reference sequence). This CDR3 has 15 amino acids. V was clipped by 5 bases and J by 1 base; unmatched bases: 1. The chain has TRBV6-6 and TRBJ2-6; 8 bases align to TRBD1. This sequence was found in a man aged 18 to 35 in good health and CMV-seronegative. The sequencing sample was made of PBMCs. As DNA, the CDR3 is TGTGCCAGCAGTCACAGGGGGTCTGGGGCCAACGTCCTGACTTTC. Translating gives CASSHRGSGANVLTF.